A selection of T cell receptor beta chains follows, all from one sample in a study of PD-L1 blockade in urothelial cancer. TCRdb's table, derived via immunoSEQ multiplex PCR, lists solely in-frame clones and lacks some. The sample holds about 120,000 clones, roughly 88% seen once. The source material was PBMCs, sampled around atezolizumab (anti-PD-L1) treatment. The source of these receptors is a man aged 45 to 65 with urothelial cancer. Both conserved end residues are part of each CDR3. A D gene is named only where the DNA matches it firmly. Not every row has a clone size; where given, it reads once, few, many or a size class.

V	size	D	J	DNA	CDR3
TRBV7-3	.	.	TRBJ2-7	TGTGCCAGCAGCTTAGGACAGCCCTACGAGCAGTACTTC	CASSLGQPYEQYF
TRBV27	once	TRBD1	TRBJ1-5	TGTGCCAGCAGTCCGACGGCCCGGACAGGGTGGGGTCAGCCCCAGCATTTT	CASSPTARTGWGQPQHF
TRBV5-1	.	.	TRBJ2-2	TGCGCCAGCAGCTTGGCACAGTCCACCGGGGAGCTGTTTTTT	CASSLAQSTGELFF
TRBV29-1	.	.	TRBJ2-3	TGCAGCGTGCCTGGACTACCACGGGCAGATACGCAGTATTTT	CSVPGLPRADTQYF
TRBV28	.	TRBD1	TRBJ2-4	TGTGCCAGCAGCCCACCGGGACAGTTGGCCAAAAACATTCAGTACTTC	CASSPPGQLAKNIQYF
TRBV2	.	TRBD1	TRBJ1-6	TGTGCCAGCAGTGGGACAGGGGACAACTCACCCCTCCACTTT	CASSGTGDNSPLHF
TRBV6-5	.	.	TRBJ2-3	TGTGCCAGCAGTTACGGCGGTTCCTACACAGATACGCAGTATTTT	CASSYGGSYTDTQYF
TRBV15	.	.	TRBJ2-7	TGTGCCACCAGCAGAGAAGGGGCCGAGCAGTACTTC	CATSREGAEQYF
TRBV9	few	TRBD2	TRBJ2-2	TGTGCCAGCAGTAGAGGACTAGCGGGAGGCGAGGCTGCCGGGGAGCTGTTTTTT	CASSRGLAGGEAAGELFF
TRBV28	.	.	TRBJ2-1	TGTGCCAGCAGTTCCCCCGCTAGCTACTCCTACAATGAGCAGTTCTTC	CASSSPASYSYNEQFF
TRBV2	few	TRBD1	TRBJ2-2	TGTGCCAGCAAGACACAGGGGCCCGGGGAGCTGTTTTTT	CASKTQGPGELFF
TRBV29-1	.	.	TRBJ1-5	TGCAGCGTTGAACCGCCTAGGCAGGGAGGATCGTATAGCAATCAGCCCCAGCATTTT	CSVEPPRQGGSYSNQPQHF
TRBV18	.	.	TRBJ2-2	TGTGCCAGCACTCTAGCCGGGGAGACCGGGGAGCTGTTTTTT	CASTLAGETGELFF
TRBV19	.	TRBD1	TRBJ1-5	TGTGCCAGTAATGGACAGGGGGATCAGCCCCAGCATTTT	CASNGQGDQPQHF
TRBV28	.	TRBD2	TRBJ2-1	TGTGCCAGCAGTCCGGGACTAGCGGGAGTTGTTGAGCAGTTCTTC	CASSPGLAGVVEQFF
TRBV27	.	.	TRBJ2-7	TGTGCCAGCAGTTTCGGTATGGGCCCCCGGTACGAGCAGTACTTC	CASSFGMGPRYEQYF
TRBV7-9	once	.	TRBJ2-5	TGTGCCAGCAGCTTGAGTCGTGTGGAGACCCAGTACTTC	CASSLSRVETQYF
TRBV5-1	.	.	TRBJ1-1	TGCGCCAGCAGCTTGGATCGGAGGGGCCGAAGGAACGCTGAAGCTTTCTTT	CASSLDRRGRRNAEAFF
TRBV5-1	.	TRBD2	TRBJ2-5	TGCGCCAGCAGCTTGGGACTAGCGGGACGGGAGACCCAGTACTTC	CASSLGLAGRETQYF
TRBV19	.	.	TRBJ1-5	TGTGCCAGTAGTAGGGGCCGAAGCCCTCAGCCCCAGCATTTT	CASSRGRSPQPQHF
TRBV5-1	.	TRBD2	TRBJ2-1	TGCGCCAGCAGCTTGGATATAGCGGGGCTGGATTTCTTC	CASSLDIAGLDFF
TRBV2	.	TRBD2	TRBJ2-3	TGTGCCAGCAAGAGGCGGGAGGGAAGAGATACGCAGTATTTT	CASKRREGRDTQYF
TRBV6-1	.	TRBD1	TRBJ1-2	TGTGCCAGCAGGACCGGGACAGGGGACTATGGCTACACCTTC	CASRTGTGDYGYTF
TRBV18	once	TRBD1	TRBJ1-1	TGTGCCAGCTCACCACCGGGGGGACAGGGGATTCGAGCTTTCTTT	CASSPPGGQGIRAFF
TRBV18	.	.	TRBJ1-5	TGTGCCAGCTCACCACCCCCAGAGGGCAATCAGCCCCAGCATTTT	CASSPPPEGNQPQHF
TRBV5-1	few	.	TRBJ2-2	TGCGCCAGTCAAAAAACAACAGGGTCCGCCGGGGAGCTGTTTTTT	CASQKTTGSAGELFF
TRBV9	.	.	TRBJ2-2	TGTGCCAGCACCCAGGAGAGCGGGAACACCGGGGAGCTGTTTTTT	CASTQESGNTGELFF
TRBV15	.	TRBD1	TRBJ2-5	TGTGCCACCAGCAGACCCAGGGGGCCGGAGACCCAGTACTTC	CATSRPRGPETQYF
TRBV28	.	TRBD1	TRBJ1-6	TGTGCCAGCAGTCAGGGACAGGGGGGAGCCTCCTATAATTCACCCCTCCACTTT	CASSQGQGGASYNSPLHF
TRBV19	.	.	TRBJ1-2	TGTGCCAGTAGTATAGCGGGGGAGATCTATGGCTACACCTTC	CASSIAGEIYGYTF
TRBV7-9	.	.	TRBJ1-4	TGTGCCAGCAGCCCAGGAGGTGGGAATGAAAAACTGTTTTTT	CASSPGGGNEKLFF
TRBV2	.	TRBD2	TRBJ2-7	TGTGCCAGCAGTTGGACTAGCGGGATATACGAGCAGTACTTC	CASSWTSGIYEQYF
TRBV9	.	TRBD2	TRBJ2-1	TGTGCCAGCAGCGCCGCCGGGACTAGCGCAAGGGTCGACAATGAGCAGTTCTTC	CASSAAGTSARVDNEQFF
TRBV28	.	.	TRBJ1-4	TGTGCCAGCACCAACCCCACAGAAAAACTGTTTTTT	CASTNPTEKLFF
TRBV19	.	TRBD1	TRBJ1-4	TGTGCCAGTAGCCCCGGGACAGGGTTTGAAAAACTGTTTTTT	CASSPGTGFEKLFF
TRBV2	.	TRBD2	TRBJ2-1	TGTGCCAGCAGTGAAACGGGACTAGCGGGAGGGCACGGTGAGCAGTTCTTC	CASSETGLAGGHGEQFF
TRBV19	.	.	TRBJ2-7	TGTGCCAGTAGCCTCCGAGGCGAGCAGTACTTC	CASSLRGEQYF
TRBV27	.	TRBD2	TRBJ2-2	TGTGCCAGCAGTACGGGACTAGCAGTCGGGGAGCTGTTTTTT	CASSTGLAVGELFF
TRBV6-1	.	.	TRBJ2-7	TGTGCCAGCATAAACTCCCAGGGGTGGGAGCAGTACTTC	CASINSQGWEQYF
TRBV28	once	TRBD1	TRBJ2-1	TGTGCCAGCAGCCCAACCGGGACAGGGTCGAATGAGCAGTTCTTC	CASSPTGTGSNEQFF
TRBV7-2	.	TRBD1	TRBJ1-2	TGTGCCAGCATCCTGGACAGGGTGAGCTATGGCTACACCTTC	CASILDRVSYGYTF
TRBV19	.	.	TRBJ1-5	TGTGCCAGTAGTATAGGCCCCTCGAGTGCCTCAGGGCCCCAGCATTTT	CASSIGPSSASGPQHF
TRBV2	.	.	TRBJ1-5	TGTGCCAGCAGTGACCGGGGAGATCGTCAGCCCCAGCATTTT	CASSDRGDRQPQHF
TRBV18	once	.	TRBJ1-1	TGTGCCAGCTCACCAGGTCTCGAGTTGAACACTGAAGCTTTCTTT	CASSPGLELNTEAFF
TRBV19	once	.	TRBJ2-5	TGTGCCAGTAGTATCTACGGGAGCTGGGAGACCCAGTACTTC	CASSIYGSWETQYF
TRBV27	.	.	TRBJ1-6	TGTGCCAGCAGCCCGGGGGGTTTGGTAGCTTCACCCCTCCACTTT	CASSPGGLVASPLHF
TRBV28	.	.	TRBJ2-7	TGTGCCAGCAGATCTAGGCAGCCCAAACTCTACGAGCAGTACTTC	CASRSRQPKLYEQYF
TRBV4-1	.	TRBD1	TRBJ2-7	TGCGCCAGCAGCCAGGGACAGGGGGCTTCCTACGAGCAGTACTTC	CASSQGQGASYEQYF
TRBV28	.	TRBD1	TRBJ1-1	TGTGCCAGCAGCCTGACAGGGGGAATTGGAAACACTGAAGCTTTCTTT	CASSLTGGIGNTEAFF
TRBV18	.	.	TRBJ2-2	TGTGCCAGCTCACCAATTGCAGTCACCGGGGAGCTGTTTTTT	CASSPIAVTGELFF
TRBV30	few	.	TRBJ1-1	TGTGCCTGGGGGTTAGGGACACTCAACACTGAAGCTTTCTTT	CAWGLGTLNTEAFF
TRBV5-1	.	.	TRBJ1-6	TGCGCCAGCAGCGCCGACAGTCTTTCACCCCTCCACTTT	CASSADSLSPLHF
TRBV9	once	TRBD2	TRBJ2-3	TGTGCCAGCAGCGTCCTAGCGGGAGGGCCGGGGGATACGCAGTATTTT	CASSVLAGGPGDTQYF